This TCR beta chain was retrieved from a study of identical twins. The germline CDR1 and CDR2 sequences are MNHEY and SMNVEV (reference sequence). The CDR3 runs to 12 residues. The V gene lost 5 bases and the J gene lost 8 bases, with 12 bases spanning the gap. This clonotype was counted between two and nine times. TCRdb recomputed calls from the 5' RACE reads with MiXCR, one row per CDR3 protein. The sample includes roughly 750,000 distinct CDR3 sequences, around 20% of them seen just once. The same sample was also studied in work on T cells expressing NK-cell markers. That study reports: Seven HCMV-seropositive donors and one seronegative donor made up the eight sequenced donors.

The sample was PBMCs. The chain uses TRBV27 and TRBJ1-1; no firm D call. This TCR was sampled from a woman between 18 and 30 years old in good health. The DNA for the CDR3 is TGTGCCAGCAGTCACCCAGAAAGGGAAGCTTTCTTT. Protein product: CASSHPEREAFF.